This entry lists 24 T cell receptor beta chains sequenced from one sample in a study of T cell responses to AZD1222 COVID-19 vaccine. Clones were sequenced by immunoSEQ multiplex PCR, and TCRdb holds only the in-frame ones, with some missing. This sample has 100,000 or so clones, with 70% to 90% found just once. The input for sequencing was peripheral blood, taken on day 0 of AZD1222 vaccination. Receptors originate from an adult in good health.

The V gene is TRBV2, the J gene TRBJ2-5, with TRBD2 identical over 10 bases. Losses at the gene ends were 8 bases for V and 2 bases for J; bases not matched to a gene: 11. Germline lookup yields CDR1 SNHLY and CDR2 FYNNEI. This CDR3 has 16 amino acids. The CDR3 loop is CASGLLAGELQETQYF. In nucleotides, the CDR3 is TGTGCCAGCGGGCTGCTAGCGGGAGAACTTCAAGAGACCCAGTACTTC.

The chain combines TRBV7-2 with TRBJ2-7; 8 nucleotides line up with TRBD1. With V trimmed by 4 bases and J by 4 bases, 6 bases remained unmatched. Germline V CDR1 and CDR2: SGHTA, FQGNSA. CDR3 length: 14 residues. In DNA form, the CDR3 reads TGTGCCAGCAGCTACGCCAGGGGGCTTTACGAGCAGTACGTC. It codes for CASSYARGLYEQYV.

The chain combines TRBV7-2 with TRBJ1-1; 9 nucleotides line up with TRBD1. This CDR3 region has 13 residues. Looked up from germline, CDR1 is SGHTA and CDR2 is FQGNSA. V was pared by 6 bases and J by 8 bases, with 7 bases of the junction left unmatched. CDR3 nucleotides: TGTGCCAGCAGTTCAAACAGGGGGCTAGAAGCTTTCTTT. It specifies CASSSNRGLEAFF.

This rearrangement joins TRBV21-1 to TRBJ2-5; TRBD2 was called by the table and not checked on the DNA. TRBV21-1 is classified as a pseudogene. The CDR3 extends over 16 amino acids. The CDR3 sequence is CASSIPSGSLSETQYF. The CDR3 nucleotides read TGTGCCAGCAGCATCCCTAGCGGGAGTCTCTCAGAGACCCAGTACTTC.

V and J are TRBV12-5 and TRBJ2-7; D tentatively fits TRBD1 or TRBD2 (5 bases each). V lost 6 bases, J lost 6 bases, and 15 bases lay in between. The CDR3 totals 13 residues. CDR1 is LGHNT and CDR2 is FRNRAP in the germline V gene. This CDR3 is CASGRRGASEQYF. In nucleotides, the CDR3 is TGTGCTAGTGGACGCCGGGGCGCTTCCGAGCAGTACTTC.

The J gene is TRBJ2-5, the V gene TRBV9, with 9 bases aligning to TRBD2. Germline V gives CDR1 SGDLS, CDR2 YYNGEE. With V trimmed by 2 bases and J by 5 bases, 10 bases remained unmatched. The CDR3 is made up of 16 amino acids. The CDR3 sequence: CASSVQAGGLGETQYF. The CDR3 DNA is TGTGCCAGCAGCGTTCAGGCGGGGGGGCTAGGGGAGACCCAGTACTTC.

The V gene is TRBV7-2, the J gene TRBJ2-7; D ambiguous. Trimming removed 2 bases from V and 5 bases from J, with 7 bases in between. This CDR3 comprises 12 residues. The germline CDR1 and CDR2 sequences are SGHTA and FQGNSA. The CDR3 loop reads CASSLIGNEQYV. DNA for the CDR3: TGTGCCAGCAGCTTAATAGGGAACGAGCAGTACGTC.

The chain carries TRBV6-5 and TRBJ2-2; unclear D gene. CDR3 length: 15 amino acids. Germline V CDR1 and CDR2: MNHEY, SVGAGI. V lost 6 bases to trimming and J lost 2 bases, with 13 bases between them. The CDR3 DNA is TGTGCCAGCAGCCTCGGACGGCCCAACACCGGGGAGCTGTTTTTT. It encodes CASSLGRPNTGELFF.

This chain connects TRBV5-5 to TRBJ1-6; D call uncertain. Looked up from germline, CDR1 is SGHKS and CDR2 is YYEKEE (reference sequence). V lost 4 bases and J lost 7, with 6 bases in between. CDR3 length: 12 residues. The CDR3 DNA is TGTGCCAGCAGCGGGGAGAATTCACCCCTCCACTTT. Encoded protein: CASSGENSPLHF.

This chain connects TRBV28 to TRBJ1-5, with no clear D. Germline CDR1 reads MDHEN; CDR2 reads SYDVKM. The CDR3 extends over 17 amino acids. V gave up 7 bases and J gave up 0 bases, with 19 bases separating them. The DNA of the CDR3 is TGTGCCAGCACCCAAATGAGGACCGCTTTTAGCAATCAGCCCCAGCATTTT. This codes for CASTQMRTAFSNQPQHF.

The V and J genes are TRBV2 and TRBJ1-5; D unclear. The V end was cut by 8 bases, the J end by 2 bases, with 7 bases between. The CDR3 covers 12 residues. Looked up from germline, CDR1 is SNHLY and CDR2 is FYNNEI. The CDR3 protein is CASRPGNQPQHF. The DNA of the CDR3 is TGTGCCAGCCGGCCGGGCAATCAGCCCCAGCATTTT.

The CDR3 reads CASSQGTGGVGYTF. CDR3 DNA sequence: TGCGCCAGCAGCCAAGGGACAGGTGGGGTTGGCTACACCTTC. The chain combines TRBV4-3 with TRBJ1-2, with 7 bases lining up with TRBD1. The CDR3 length is 14 residues. Germline-derived CDR1 and CDR2 are LGHNA and YSLEER. V shed 1 base and J 7 bases; nucleotides not matched to a gene: 6.

This chain uses TRBV5-4 with TRBJ1-4; no clear D gene. There are 14 residues in the CDR3. Germline values: CDR1 SGHNT, CDR2 YYREEE (reference sequence). V lost 0 bases to trimming and J lost 7 bases, with 10 bases between them. The CDR3 nucleotides read TGTGCCAGCAGCTTGGAAGGGTCGGGTGAAAAACTGTTTTTT. Its protein product is CASSLEGSGEKLFF. Variable domain in full (rest from reference TRBV5-4 and TRBJ1-4): ETGVTQSPTHLIKTRGQQVTLRCSSQSGHNTVSWYQQALGQGPQFIFQYYREEENGRGNFPPRFSGLQFPNYSSELNVNALELDDSALYLCASSLEGSGEKLFFGSGTQLSVL.

The gene calls are TRBV25-1 and TRBJ2-5, with 8 bases fitting TRBD2. The CDR3 consists of 14 residues. CDR1 is MGHDK and CDR2 is SYGVNS in the germline V gene. With 4 bases clipped from V and 3 bases from J, the junction kept 4 bases outside the gene matches. This CDR3 reads CASSASGGKETQYF. For the CDR3, the DNA is TGTGCCAGCAGTGCCTCGGGGGGGAAAGAGACCCAGTACTTC.

The chain combines TRBV18 with TRBJ1-2; 9 bases match TRBD1. The length of the CDR3 is 16 residues. Looked up from germline, CDR1 is KGHSH and CDR2 is LQKENI. V trimming: 3 bases; J trimming: 6 bases; junction bases outside the gene matches: 11. This chain's CDR3 is CASSPGTGSQRDGYTF. CDR3 nucleotide sequence: TGTGCCAGCTCACCCGGGACAGGGTCGCAGAGGGATGGCTACACCTTC.

The chain joins TRBV12-2 to TRBJ2-7. TRBV12-2 is termed a pseudogene. This CDR3 is built from 16 residues. CDR3 nucleotide sequence: TGTGCAAGTCGCTTCCCGCCACTGGCCCAGTCCTACGAGCAGTACTTC. Translation: CASRFPPLAQSYEQYF.

The chain recombines TRBV4-2 with TRBJ1-5, with a tentative D call TRBD1 (6 bases). In germline, CDR1 is LGHNA, CDR2 YNFKEQ. Trimming cost V 8 bases and J 0 bases, with 8 bases left between them. This CDR3 region has 13 residues. In DNA form, the CDR3 reads TGTGCCAGCGCAGGGGATAGCAATCAGCCCCAGCATTTT. This gives the protein CASAGDSNQPQHF.

V and J are TRBV5-6 and TRBJ1-2; D may be TRBD1 (5 bases). CDR1 and CDR2 from the germline V gene are SGHDT and YYEEEE. V was pared by 0 bases and J by 5 bases, with 8 bases between. The CDR3 spans 13 residues. CDR3 sequence: CASSLGTGYGYTF. CDR3 in DNA: TGTGCCAGCAGCTTGGGAACAGGATATGGCTACACCTTC.

V is TRBV7-2 and J is TRBJ1-1; 10 nucleotides match TRBD1. Germline V CDR1 and CDR2: SGHTA, FQGNSA. With 5 bases clipped from V and 3 bases from J, the junction kept 6 bases outside the gene matches. The CDR3 contains 15 residues. CDR3 amino acids: CASSADRGTDTEAFF. The CDR3 DNA reads as TGTGCCAGCAGCGCGGACAGGGGGACGGACACTGAAGCTTTCTTT.

In its sample, this clone was seen a few times. This chain uses TRBV6-5 with TRBJ1-3; possibly TRBD1 for D (5 bases). Germline values: CDR1 MNHEY, CDR2 SVGAGI. The length of the CDR3 is 14 residues. V shed 6 bases and J shed 0 bases, with 9 bases lying between them. The CDR3 is CASRQGGSGNTIYF. CDR3 sequence (DNA): TGTGCCAGCAGGCAGGGAGGCTCTGGAAACACCATATATTTT.

This rearrangement joins TRBV19 to TRBJ2-1; D is undetermined. The ends were cut back, 2 bases at V and 7 bases at J, with 9 bases in the middle. Looked up from germline, CDR1 is LNHDA and CDR2 is SQIVND (reference sequence). This CDR3 is 13 amino acids long. The CDR3, as DNA: TGTGCCAGTAGTATACAAGGGCGAAATGAGCAGTTCTTC. Protein product: CASSIQGRNEQFF.

V gene TRBV5-5 combines with J gene TRBJ1-5; perhaps TRBD1 as D (5 bases). V was shortened by 1 base and J by 0 bases, with 8 bases between the two germline ends. The CDR3 contains 15 residues. The germline gives CDR1 SGHKS, CDR2 YYEKEE (reference sequence). Here the CDR3 DNA reads TGTGCCAGCAGCTTGCAGGGAAATAGCAATCAGCCCCAGCATTTT. It specifies CASSLQGNSNQPQHF.

The chain couples TRBV7-3 to TRBJ1-1; D perhaps matches TRBD1 (5 bases). The CDR3 length is 13 residues. V shed 5 bases and J shed 7 bases, with 14 bases lying between them. Per germline, CDR1 SGHTA and CDR2 FQGTGA. The CDR3 DNA is TGTGCCAGCAGCGAACAGGCTCGGGTTGAAGCTTTCTTT. Translated, it gives CASSEQARVEAFF. Based on the CDR3 plus reference TRBV7-3 and TRBJ1-1, the full variable domain is GAGVSQTPSNKVTEKGKYVELRCDPISGHTALYWYRQSLGQGPEFLIYFQGTGAADDSGLPNDRFFAVRPEGSVSTLKIQRTERGDSAVYLCASSEQARVEAFFGQGTRLTVV.

The chain links TRBV9 to TRBJ1-2; 7 bases align to TRBD1. The CDR3 has 15 residues. With 3 bases clipped from V and 5 bases from J, the junction kept 10 bases outside the gene matches. Germline CDR1 is SGDLS and CDR2 is YYNGEE. CDR3 DNA sequence: TGTGCCAGCAGCGCCAAGCCCACAGGGGAATATGGCTACACCTTC. Residues: CASSAKPTGEYGYTF. Based on the CDR3 plus reference TRBV9 and TRBJ1-2, the full variable domain is DSGVTQTPKHLITATGQRVTLRCSPRSGDLSVYWYQQSLDQGLQFLIQYYNGEERAKGNILERFSAQQFPDLHSELNLSSLELGDSALYFCASSAKPTGEYGYTFGSGTRLTVV.